This paragraph covers one TCR beta chain sequence. Germline assignment: CDR1 SEHNR and CDR2 FQNEAQ (reference sequence). This CDR3 contains 18 residues. V lost 5 bases to trimming and J lost 0 bases; unmatched junction nucleotides: 12. This sample was taken from a study of blood T cell repertoires in COVID-19. About the study: Samples taken during acute and convalescent COVID-19 were collected in the United States, Italy and Spain. T cells, B-cell-depleted T cells, or PBMCs provided the cDNA or gDNA that served as material.

Assay used: immunoSEQ multiplex PCR; TCRdb lists only in-frame clones, some missing. The table shows about 120,000 clones, with about 85% occurring only once. This chain uses TRBV7-9 with TRBJ2-2; 7 positions agree with TRBD2. This receptor was obtained from a human donor in a cohort sampled during active COVID-19. Material: peripheral blood. Written as DNA, the CDR3 is TGTGCCAGCAGCCCTTTTAAAGGGACTATTTCGAACACCGGGGAGCTGTTTTTT. Amino acid sequence: CASSPFKGTISNTGELFF.